This T cell receptor (beta chain) emerged from a study of CD8 T cells in ankylosing spondylitis. The germline CDR1 and CDR2 sequences are MNHNS and SASEGT. With 6 bases clipped from V and 0 bases from J, the junction kept 4 bases outside the gene matches. The CDR3 has 16 residues. One entry per CDR3 protein results from TCRdb running MiXCR on the 5' RACE reads. The data show some 40,000 distinct CDR3 sequences, over 9% seen once. In this sample, this clonotype turned up many times. The sample was blood, either unsorted or a sorted T cell fraction (not recorded which). The clonotype originates from a male donor with ankylosing spondylitis or in good health (not recorded which). This chain joins TRBV6-1 and TRBJ2-3; 12 positions agree with TRBD2. Here the CDR3 reads CASRGLAGFSTDTQYF. CDR3 sequence (DNA): TGTGCCAGCAGAGGACTAGCGGGATTTAGCACAGATACGCAGTATTTT.